Sequencing of this T cell receptor beta chain was carried out in a study of T cell responses to AZD1222 COVID-19 vaccine. Sequencing used immunoSEQ multiplex PCR; TCRdb keeps in-frame clones, though not all of them. This sample has under 150,000 clones; more than 65% occur once, and the top ten carry about 27%. A note on this clone: Its antigen is currently unknown.

Second-dose intervals near 4 or 12 weeks were combined. Germline V lookup: CDR1 SGHAT, CDR2 FQNNGV. With 6 bases removed from V and 3 bases from J, the gap between germline ends came to 8 bases. The CDR3 is 12 amino acids. Study-wide findings and caveats: Targets within unmutated variant regions were reportedly found for nearly half of spike-specific TCRs. Seropositive at baseline were only six AZD1222 recipients.

The chain is built from TRBV11-2 and TRBJ2-5, with D hard to call. This clonotype was obtained from an adult who received the AZD1222 COVID-19 vaccine. The source was peripheral blood, collected 28 days after the second AZD1222 dose. The CDR3 sequence: CASREWEETQYF. The CDR3, as DNA: TGTGCCAGCAGGGAGTGGGAAGAGACCCAGTACTTC.